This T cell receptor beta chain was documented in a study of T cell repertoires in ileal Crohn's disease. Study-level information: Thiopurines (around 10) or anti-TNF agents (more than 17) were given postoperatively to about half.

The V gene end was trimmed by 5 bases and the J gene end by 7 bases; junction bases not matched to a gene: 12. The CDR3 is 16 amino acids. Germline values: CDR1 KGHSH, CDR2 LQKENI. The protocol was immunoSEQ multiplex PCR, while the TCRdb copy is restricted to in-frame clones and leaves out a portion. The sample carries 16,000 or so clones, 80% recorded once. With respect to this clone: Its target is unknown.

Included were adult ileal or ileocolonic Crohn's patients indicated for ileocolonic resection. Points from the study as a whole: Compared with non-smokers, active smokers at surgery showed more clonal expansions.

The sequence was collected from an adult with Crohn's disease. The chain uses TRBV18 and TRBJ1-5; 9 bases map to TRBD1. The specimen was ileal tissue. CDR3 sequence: CASSAQTGGAEQPQHF. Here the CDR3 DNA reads TGTGCCAGCTCAGCCCAAACAGGGGGCGCGGAGCAGCCCCAGCATTTT.